This TCR beta chain originates from a study of post-analysis software for immune sequencing data. The CDR3 sequence is 14 residues long. Trimming at V came to 4 bases and at J to 4 bases, leaving 6 bases not matched to a gene. Germline V gene data show CDR1 as LGHDT and CDR2 as YNNKEL (reference sequence). Study results and caveats: Controls showed lower frequencies than patients for five TRBV segments, and TRBV5-6, TRBV5-1 and TRBV20-1 were among these. By F measure, strong co-clustering occurred among samples prepared in the same batch. The study found significantly lower normalized Chao1 diversity in multiple sclerosis patients than in controls.

This clonotype was recorded only once. Its antigen is unknown. Prepared libraries of TCR beta cDNA carried unique molecular identifiers. Input of roughly 0.95 to 11 million T cells yielded around 500,000 cDNA molecules. TCRdb reprocessed the PCR reads with MiXCR, giving one entry per CDR3 protein. The data contain about 770,000 distinct CDR3 sequences, roughly 50% of them singletons. Source material: blood. The J gene is TRBJ2-5, the V gene TRBV3-1, with TRBD2 matching over 7 bases. The clonotype was recovered from a girl aged 5 to 17 with multiple sclerosis. Here the CDR3 reads CASSLMERGETQYF. CDR3 coding DNA: TGTGCCAGCAGCCTTATGGAGCGGGGAGAGACCCAGTACTTC.